This TCR beta chain was sequenced for a study of T cell responses to AZD1222 COVID-19 vaccine (dated by TCRdb to the early 2020s). Notes on the research overall: A total of 233 trial participants underwent TCR sequencing, of whom about 200 had received two doses of AZD1222 and 26 had received two doses of the MenACWY control vaccine. Enrollment into the trials was organized by age into subgroups of 18-55, 56-69 and 70-plus years, and those subgroups contained approximately 150, 30 and 60 TCR-sequenced participants, respectively. General findings and caveats noted by the study authors: No day 14 peak-response samples were available, so repertoires were characterized only after the peak T cell response. In the small 56-69-year group, the increase in depth fell short of significance, most likely because of low power. Epitopes outside the regions mutated in the B.1.351 and B.1.1.7 variants were reportedly recognized by nearly half of the unique spike-specific TCRs. Conclusions about previously exposed vaccinees are limited, since just a handful of AZD1222 recipients were seropositive for SARS-CoV-2 at baseline. After two AZD1222 doses, both the breadth and the depth of spike-specific TCRs were significantly higher than at day 0 and than in MenACWY recipients. Participants were mostly white British, with more females than males. The authors suggested clonal diversity may have been underestimated. CD4 TCRs associated with the vaccine covered the entire spike protein, and the dominant responses were in regions 160-218 and 743-854.

A note on this clone: What antigen it recognizes has not been identified. No quality values exist for individual bases; no much larger clone is one base distant.

Explained via the paper, the time point label denotes: about 28 days (+/-7) after the second vaccine dose. AZD1222 recipients given second doses at about 4 weeks or at about 12 weeks were pooled, since spike-specific TCR depth and breadth were not found to differ between the two schedules. Samples from vaccinated people were obtained from the UK trials COV001 and COV002, which included a single-blind randomized controlled phase 2/3 trial of AZD1222 (ChAdOx1 nCoV-19) in healthy adults. For TCRbeta chain sequencing, PBMC samples from trial participants were taken at day 0 and at day 28 after the second dose. The CDR3 regions of human TCRbeta chains were analyzed by immunosequencing. For the original study's pipeline: TCRs in the repertoires were matched against a reference library of SARS-CoV-2-specific TCRs that had been generated with the MIRA antigen-specificity platform. Breadth was defined as the fraction of unique TCRs that were SARS-CoV-2-associated. Depth was defined as the fraction of total T cells that were SARS-CoV-2-associated. Using the MIRA data, every spike-specific TCR was mapped to the spike region that the TCR reacted to and assigned to either a CD4 or a CD8 class. Log10-transformed breadth and depth values were compared by one-way ANOVA with Sidak's multiple comparisons tests. The table was pulled from immuneACCESS by TCRdb, which kept in-frame rearrangements only. Such tables lose some clones; where checked, under half of the loss comes from unresolved V genes, and the rest has no known cause. V, J and clone size are taken as reported in that table, and D and trimming were inferred from the DNA itself. The sample table records over 110,000 clones; 85% to 95% of these occur just once. In total, the top ten clones hold roughly 9.9% of the sample.

V ends up 0 bases short and J 6 bases short, with an unmatched junction base count of 3. The CDR3 measures 15 amino acids from cysteine to phenylalanine. Left in the record is the CDR3 DNA by itself, 45 bases read in frame from the first base. The germline V gene supplies CDR1 SGDLS and CDR2 YYNGEE. This TCR came from an adult who received the AZD1222 COVID-19 vaccine. The specimen was peripheral blood, collected 28 days after the second AZD1222 dose. The chain is made from TRBV9 and TRBJ2-3, with 11 middle bases fitting TRBD2. The CDR3 protein is CASSVEGTSGDTQYF. Read as DNA, the sequence is TGTGCCAGCAGCGTAGAAGGGACTAGCGGCGATACGCAGTATTTT. With all but the CDR3 taken from the reference TRBV9 and TRBJ2-3 genes, the full variable domain is: DSGVTQTPKHLITATGQRVTLRCSPRSGDLSVYWYQQSLDQGLQFLIQYYNGEERAKGNILERFSAQQFPDLHSELNLSSLELGDSALYFCASSVEGTSGDTQYFGPGTRLTVL.